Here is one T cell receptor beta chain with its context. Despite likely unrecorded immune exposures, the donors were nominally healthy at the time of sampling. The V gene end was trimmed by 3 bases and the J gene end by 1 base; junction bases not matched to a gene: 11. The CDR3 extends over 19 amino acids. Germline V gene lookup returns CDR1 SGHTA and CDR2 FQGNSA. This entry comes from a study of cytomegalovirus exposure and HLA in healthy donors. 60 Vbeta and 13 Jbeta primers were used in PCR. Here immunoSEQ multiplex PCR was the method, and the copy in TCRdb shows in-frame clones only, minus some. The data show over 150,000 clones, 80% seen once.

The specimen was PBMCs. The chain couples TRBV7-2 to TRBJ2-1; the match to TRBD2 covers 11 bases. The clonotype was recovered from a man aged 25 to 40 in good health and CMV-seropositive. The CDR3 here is CASSFSGTSGVGSYNEQFF. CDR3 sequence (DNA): TGTGCCAGCAGCTTTTCTGGGACTAGCGGAGTGGGGTCCTACAATGAGCAGTTCTTC.